This is a list of T cell receptor beta chains from one sample in a study of vaccination and CD4 T cells after COVID-19. Each CDR3 protein gets one entry after TCRdb re-called the PCR reads with MiXCR. The sample holds approximately 20,000 distinct CDR3 sequences, roughly 55% seen once. Their antigens remain unidentified. The specimen sequenced was CD4+ T cells from blood, cultured in vitro. The receptors were gathered from a human donor who had recovered from COVID-19. Each CDR3 is given with its conserved first and last residue. A D gene is named only where the DNA matches it firmly. Size is stated for part of the rows, as once, few or many counts, or as a class when the clone is expanded.

clone size | J gene | D gene | V gene | CDR3 DNA | CDR3 protein
- | TRBJ1-1 | - | TRBV7-9 | TGTGCCAGCAGGTATCAGGGAGAAAGCACTGAAGCTTTCTTT | CASRYQGESTEAFF
few | TRBJ1-2 | - | TRBV7-9 | TGTGCCAGCAGCTTATCAGTCAACTATGGCTACACCTTC | CASSLSVNYGYTF
- | TRBJ2-4 | TRBD2 | TRBV7-2 | TGTGCCAGCAGCTTTTGGGGGGGCATTCAGTACTTC | CASSFWGGIQYF
- | TRBJ2-1 | - | TRBV7-9 | TGTGCCAGCAGCCTCCCCCCTGGCAGTGAGCAGTTCTTC | CASSLPPGSEQFF
- | TRBJ2-5 | - | TRBV7-9 | TGTGCCAGCAGGCGTCAGGGTCCCCAAGAGACCCAGTACTTC | CASRRQGPQETQYF
- | TRBJ2-7 | - | TRBV20-1 | TGCAGTGCTAGAAAGCCACTCCCGGCTTTAATCTACGAGCAGTACTTC | CSARKPLPALIYEQYF
- | TRBJ2-2 | - | TRBV6-5 | TGTGCCAGCAGTTACTCGAGGCTGGCCGGGGAGCTGTTTTTT | CASSYSRLAGELFF
few | TRBJ1-3 | - | TRBV20-1 | TGCAGTGCTAGACAGAGCTCTGGAAACACCATATATTTT | CSARQSSGNTIYF
- | TRBJ1-1 | - | TRBV20-1 | TGCAGTGCTAGGGGGTTCGGGGAAGCTTTCTTT | CSARGFGEAFF
- | TRBJ1-2 | TRBD1 | TRBV15 | TGTGCCACCAGCAGAGACCAGGGGGCGTTGGGAGGCTACACCTTC | CATSRDQGALGGYTF
once | TRBJ2-5 | - | TRBV23-1 | TGCGCCAGCGGATCTGCGGGCCTAAAAGAGACCCAGTACTTC | CASGSAGLKETQYF
once | TRBJ1-2 | TRBD1 | TRBV10-3 | TGTGCCATCGGGGAGGGACAGGGGATTCGTGGCTACACCTTC | CAIGEGQGIRGYTF
few | TRBJ2-3 | - | TRBV19 | TGTGCCAGTAGTCTCAGGACAGGCACAGATACGCAGTATTTT | CASSLRTGTDTQYF
- | TRBJ2-2 | TRBD1 | TRBV19 | TGTGCCAGTAGTTTCGACAGGGGGCGGTTCGGCGGGGAGCTGTTTTTT | CASSFDRGRFGGELFF
few | TRBJ2-7 | - | TRBV7-9 | TGTGCCAGCAGCCTTGGTTCTGGGATTAAGCAGTACTTC | CASSLGSGIKQYF
once | TRBJ2-7 | TRBD2 | TRBV28 | TGTGCCAGTAGCCTCCTGAGCGGGGGTCTCCACGAGCAGTACTTC | CASSLLSGGLHEQYF
- | TRBJ1-5 | - | TRBV12-3/TRBV12-4 | TGTGCCAGCAGCGCGACAAGCGATCAGCCCCAGCATTTT | CASSATSDQPQHF